The present T cell receptor beta chain was sequenced within a study of response to subunit inactivated influenza vaccine (dated by TCRdb to between 2017 and 2018). As for the study more broadly: The study used deep quantitative T cell receptor repertoire profiling to track responses to a trivalent subunit inactivated influenza vaccine. Paper-wide results and their limitations: According to the authors, only a limited number of new T cells may be recruited by each seasonal influenza vaccination.

Libraries were made using RT-PCR. The reads were generated on an Illumina HiSeq 2500. The public reads were reanalyzed by TCRdb: fastp trimming at Q25, MiXCR alignment, in-frame beta chains only. Each CDR3 protein gets just one entry, which takes the most common genes and DNA from the rows behind it. This sample is represented by more than 450,000 distinct CDR3 sequences; 11% of them were singletons. 9.5% to 11% of the sample is held by the ten biggest clonotypes. Notes on this clonotype: There is no known antigen for this receptor. No much larger clonotype is one base removed from it; base qualities were not supplied.

The same specimen was also included in a second study, on T cells expressing NK-cell markers. The second investigation adds: TCR beta cDNA libraries were made by 5'RACE template switching that added a universal primer site and unique molecular identifiers. In sorted CD3+CD56+NKG2C+, CD3+CD56+NKG2C- and CD3+CD56-NKG2C+ T-cell subsets from eight or nine donors, TCR beta-chain repertoires were profiled. Seven of the eight sequenced donors were HCMV-seropositive and one was HCMV-seronegative. To restrict sorting to alphabetaTCR-expressing T cells, an anti-gammadeltaTCR antibody was added in several experiments. In more than five donors, the dominant CD3+CD56+NKG2C+ clonotypes ranked among the top 10 CD8+ clonotypes, making up 1.0-7.0% of CD8+ T cells. Those dominant clonotypes were again the most abundant among CD3+CD56-NKG2C+ cells in four donors, at roughly 25-60.1%. Whether the expanded NKG2C-expressing T cell clones were specific for HCMV antigens remained unclear. The study sequenced eight donors, all healthy volunteers chosen at random: three men and five women. A commercial ELISA kit detecting HCMV-specific IgG in serum was used to determine HCMV serostatus. Peripheral blood mononuclear cells were isolated from blood by Ficoll density gradient centrifugation. For six donors, bulk peripheral blood T-cell repertoires were additionally sequenced from unsorted PBMC. Synthesis of cDNA was primed from the TCR beta constant segment and was followed by two consecutive PCR amplification steps. The libraries were sequenced on Illumina HiSeq 2000/2500, MiSeq or NextSeq, producing 2 x 150 bp reads. MIGEC was used to demultiplex reads and group the reads by UMI, and MiTCR was used to assemble and quantify clonotypes. To remove erroneous sequences, TCR cDNA sequences were retained only when supported by two or more reads. Downstream repertoire analysis used the tcR package, and clonotypes were matched across fractions by CDR3 nucleotide sequence plus V segment. VDJmatch was used to annotate antigen specificity against VDJdb, with one amino acid substitution allowed in CDR3.

Source: PBMCs from blood, taken on the day of vaccination. The origin of this receptor is a man aged 50-59 years who received an inactivated influenza vaccine. Donor details come from another sample of the same person, matched by shared clones.

The nucleotides are TGTGCCAGCAGAACTAGAGGGAGTACCTACGAGCAGTACTTC. This yields the protein CASRTRGSTYEQYF. Here the chain combines TRBV12-3 or TRBV12-4 and TRBJ2-7; the best D guess is TRBD2, with 5 bases matching. From the cysteine through the phenylalanine, the CDR3 covers 14 amino acids. Only the CDR3 region is kept as DNA, spanning 42 bases read in frame from base 1. V loses 6 bases of germline sequence and J loses 2 bases, and the interval between the two ends is 14 bases.